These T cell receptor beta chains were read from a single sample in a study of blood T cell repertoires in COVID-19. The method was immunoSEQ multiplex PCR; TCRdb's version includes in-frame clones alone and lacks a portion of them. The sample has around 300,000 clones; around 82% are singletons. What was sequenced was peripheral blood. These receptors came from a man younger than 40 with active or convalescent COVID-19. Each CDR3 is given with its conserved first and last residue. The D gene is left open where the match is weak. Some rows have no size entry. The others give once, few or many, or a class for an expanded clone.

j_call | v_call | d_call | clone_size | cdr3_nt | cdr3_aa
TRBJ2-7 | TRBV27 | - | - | TGTGCCAGCAGTTTGTATGGGCCGACCTACGAGCAGTACTTC | CASSLYGPTYEQYF
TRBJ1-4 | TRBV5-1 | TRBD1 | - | TGCGCCAGCAGCTACACAGGGGCAACTAATGAAAAACTGTTTTTT | CASSYTGATNEKLFF
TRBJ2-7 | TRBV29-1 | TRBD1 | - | TGCAGCGTTACTCTGGACAGGGGCAGGGGCTACGAGCAGTACTTC | CSVTLDRGRGYEQYF
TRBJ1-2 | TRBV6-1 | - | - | TGTGCCAGCAGTGAAAACGTCCTAACGTACTATGGCTACACCTTC | CASSENVLTYYGYTF
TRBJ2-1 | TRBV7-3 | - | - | TGTGCCAGCAGCCCCTCACGAGGGACCTACAATGAGCAGTTCTTC | CASSPSRGTYNEQFF
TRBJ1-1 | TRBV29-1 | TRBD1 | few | TGCAGCGTCCCCGGGACAGGGGGCACTGAAGCTTTCTTT | CSVPGTGGTEAFF
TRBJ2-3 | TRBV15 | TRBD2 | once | TGTGCCACAGGAATCGAGCGGGGTAACGCAGATACGCAGTATTTT | CATGIERGNADTQYF
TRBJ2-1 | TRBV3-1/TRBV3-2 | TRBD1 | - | TGTGCCAGCAGCTCCGACAGGGACAATGAGCAGTTCTTC | CASSSDRDNEQFF
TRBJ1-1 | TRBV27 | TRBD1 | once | TGTGCCAGCAGGCCGGTAGACAGGGAGAGCACTGAAGCTTTCTTT | CASRPVDRESTEAFF
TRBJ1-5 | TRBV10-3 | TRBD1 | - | TGTGCCATCAGTGCGCAGGGGGACAATCAGCCCCAGCATTTT | CAISAQGDNQPQHF
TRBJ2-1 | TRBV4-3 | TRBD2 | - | TGCGCCAGCAGCCAAGGGGTAGCGGGAGGGCAGGATGAGCAGTTCTTC | CASSQGVAGGQDEQFF
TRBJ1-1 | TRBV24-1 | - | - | TGTGCCACCAGTGATCTAAATGGAGCTTTCTTT | CATSDLNGAFF
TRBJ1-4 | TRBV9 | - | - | TGTGCCAGCAGCGTAGGGCAGGGGCAGGGCGAAAAACTGTTTTTT | CASSVGQGQGEKLFF
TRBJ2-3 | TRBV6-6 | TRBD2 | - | TGTGCCAGCAGTAAGCGGGAGGGCACAGATACGCAGTATTTT | CASSKREGTDTQYF
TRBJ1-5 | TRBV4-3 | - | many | TGCGCCAGCAGCCAAGAGAGAATGAGGGATCAGCCCCAGCATTTT | CASSQERMRDQPQHF
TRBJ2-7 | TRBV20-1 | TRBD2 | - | TGCAGTGCTCGTGGACTAGTCGCTGGGCAGTACTTC | CSARGLVAGQYF
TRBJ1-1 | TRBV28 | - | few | TGTGCCAGCAGTTTACCTACAGCGAACACTGAAGCTTTCTTT | CASSLPTANTEAFF
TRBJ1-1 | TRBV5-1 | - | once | TGCGCCAGCAGACCAGGAACCCTGGACACTGAAGCTTTCTTT | CASRPGTLDTEAFF
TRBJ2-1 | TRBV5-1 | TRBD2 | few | TGCGCCAGCAGCCCCGGGACTAGGGGCTTCGATGAGCAGTTCTTC | CASSPGTRGFDEQFF
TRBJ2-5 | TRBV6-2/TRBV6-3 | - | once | TGTGCCAGCAGTTCGGAGTATTTCCAAGAGACCCAGTACTTC | CASSSEYFQETQYF
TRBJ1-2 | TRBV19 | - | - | TGTGCCAGTAGTCGAGGCCCGGCGGCTGGATATGGCTACACCTTC | CASSRGPAAGYGYTF